This T cell receptor (beta chain) stems from a study of T cells in localized non-small cell lung cancer. This clone was seen a few times. Its antigen is undetermined. Data came from immunoSEQ multiplex PCR; TCRdb stores just in-frame clones and leaves some out. Here the sample spans around 140,000 clones, more than 70% being singletons. Regarding the study as a whole: There was an association of higher blood T cell density with longer overall survival. Maximal T cell clonality occurred in uninvolved adjacent lung, with tumor ranking below it. Median around 56 top-100 tumor clones were shared with paired adjacent lung.

This TCR was sampled from a female donor older than 55 with stage I lung adenocarcinoma. This specimen consisted of peripheral blood, obtained before any cancer treatment.

The DNA of the CDR3 is TGTGCCAGCAGTTTTGGGGGTGGAAACACCATATATTTT. As protein: CASSFGGGNTIYF. This chain links TRBV28 with TRBJ1-3; tentatively, D is TRBD1 (5 bases). Germline V gene lookup returns CDR1 MDHEN and CDR2 SYDVKM. Deletions cut 3 bases from V and 3 bases from J, with 6 bases between. The CDR3 sequence is 13 residues long.